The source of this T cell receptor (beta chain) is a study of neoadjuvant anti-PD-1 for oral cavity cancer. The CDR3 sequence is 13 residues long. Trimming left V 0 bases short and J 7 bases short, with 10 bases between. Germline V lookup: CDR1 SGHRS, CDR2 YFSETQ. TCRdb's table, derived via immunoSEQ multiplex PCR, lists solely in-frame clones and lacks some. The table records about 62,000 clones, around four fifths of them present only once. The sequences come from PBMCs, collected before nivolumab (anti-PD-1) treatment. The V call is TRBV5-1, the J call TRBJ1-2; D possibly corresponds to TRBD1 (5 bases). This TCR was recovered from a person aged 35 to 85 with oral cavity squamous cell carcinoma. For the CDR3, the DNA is TGCGCCAGCAGCTTGGAAGGGGACGGTGGCTACACCTTC. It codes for CASSLEGDGGYTF.